The T cell receptor (beta chain) described here comes from a study of control samples from healthy donors and cancer patients. Assay used: immunoSEQ multiplex PCR; TCRdb lists only in-frame clones, some missing. The data show just over 80,000 clones, 85% to 90% seen once. The CDR3 spans 15 residues. V lost 4 bases and J lost 1, with 11 bases in between. Per germline, CDR1 KGHDR and CDR2 SFDVKD. V gene TRBV24-1 combines with J gene TRBJ2-3; no clear D. Material for sequencing was blood. The receptor's source is a man aged 50-59 years in good health. This chain's CDR3 is CATSDPSHGTDTQYF. The CDR3 coding sequence is TGTGCCACCAGTGACCCATCACACGGCACAGATACGCAGTATTTT.